The 5 T cell receptor beta chains given below trace back to one sample, sequenced in a study of CD8 T cells in Susac syndrome. An amount of RNA that ranged from roughly 0.45 to 1 ug was reverse transcribed with random hexamers. TCRdb reprocessed the immunoSEQ multiplex PCR reads via MiXCR and lists one record per CDR3 protein. The table lists under 90,000 distinct CDR3 sequences, approximately 94% of them singletons. Sample: CD4+ T cells from PBMCs. The receptors shown here come from a human donor with Susac syndrome.

The rearrangement links TRBV27 to TRBJ1-6, with 10 bases fitting TRBD1. Germline-derived CDR1 and CDR2 are MNHEY and SMNVEV (reference sequence). The CDR3 totals 15 residues. V lost 8 bases to trimming and J lost 7 bases; unmatched junction nucleotides: 8. In DNA form, the CDR3 reads TGTGCCAGCCGTAGGGACAGGGGCTCAAATTCACCCCTCCACTTT. Protein: CASRRDRGSNSPLHF.

The V call is TRBV5-1, the J call TRBJ1-2, with 8 positions matching TRBD1. Looked up from germline, CDR1 is SGHRS and CDR2 is YFSETQ. The junction had 1 base not matched to a gene; V was cut back by 2 bases and J by 7 bases. The CDR3 sequence is 12 residues long. The CDR3 bases are TGCGCCAGCAGCTTAGGACAGGGTGGCTACACCTTC. Its protein is CASSLGQGGYTF.

The chain employs TRBV7-2 and TRBJ1-1; D uncertain. V lost 4 bases to trimming and J lost 4 bases, with 13 bases between them. Germline V gene data show CDR1 as SGHTA and CDR2 as FQGNSA. The CDR3 runs 14 residues. The DNA of the CDR3 is TGTGCCAGCAGCTCAAACTTTTGGGGCACTGAAGCTTTCTTT. This translates into CASSSNFWGTEAFF. Full variable domain (outside the CDR3, taken from reference TRBV7-2 and TRBJ1-1): GAGVSQSPSNKVTEKGKDVELRCDPISGHTALYWYRQSLGQGLEFLIYFQGNSAPDKSGLPSDRFSAERTGGSVSTLTIQRTQQEDSAVYLCASSSNFWGTEAFFGQGTRLTVV.

The chain carries TRBV5-1 and TRBJ2-1; D unresolved. Germline lookup yields CDR1 SGHRS and CDR2 YFSETQ. The CDR3 consists of 15 residues. The V end was cut by 1 base, the J end by 0 bases, with 8 bases between. CDR3: CASSLRLDSYNEQFF. The CDR3 DNA is TGCGCCAGCAGCTTGAGGCTAGACTCCTACAATGAGCAGTTCTTC.

The genes are TRBV24-1 and TRBJ1-5; D is unresolved. Germline loops: CDR1 KGHDR, CDR2 SFDVKD. This CDR3 region has 11 residues. The V and J ends lost 5 bases and 5 bases respectively, with 3 bases between them. The CDR3, as DNA: TGTGCCACCAGTGGGGATCAGCCCCAGCATTTT. Its protein product is CATSGDQPQHF.